The clone carrying this T cell receptor (beta chain) was observed a handful of times. The antigen remains undetermined. TCRdb keeps only in-frame clones here, not all; method: immunoSEQ multiplex PCR. The data hold roughly 39,000 clones, with 75% to 85% observed a single time. This sample is drawn from a study of chemoradiotherapy in HPV16-positive cancers. Points from the study as a whole: For HPV16-positive patients, expanding HPV-responsive T cells associated with longer recurrence-free survival.

The sequences come from blood, collected from a patient who underwent chemoradiotherapy. The source of this sequence is a human donor with HPV-associated anogenital cancer.

CDR3 in DNA: TGTGCCAGCAGTTACGACGATAGCGGGGAGTATGAGCAGTTCTTC. Translation gives CASSYDDSGEYEQFF. The chain carries TRBV6-5 and TRBJ2-1; 8 bases are shared with TRBD2. CDR3 length: 15 amino acids. The V segment lost 2 bases and the J segment 8 bases; nucleotides outside the gene matches: 8. Germline V gene lookup returns CDR1 MNHEY and CDR2 SVGAGI.